The clone carrying this T cell receptor (beta chain) has ten or more counts. Arm-PCR of CDR3 regions and iRepertoire HTBI primers were the basis on which TCR beta libraries were built. MiXCR, run by TCRdb on the multiplex PCR reads, gives a single entry per CDR3 protein. The table includes about 310,000 distinct CDR3 sequences, 20% to 25% detected once. These data are taken from a study of regulatory T cells in long-lasting Graves disease. Trimming at V came to 2 bases and at J to 4 bases, leaving 14 bases not matched to a gene. Looked up from germline, CDR1 is SGHTA and CDR2 is FQGTGA. The CDR3 runs 18 residues. Time point of the sample: persistent/refractory GD, antithyroid drugs over 5 years with positive TRAb. RNA from PBMCs was the source of the TCR library.

The sequenced sample was peripheral blood mononuclear cells (PBMCs), obtained when the disease was refractory, from a patient treated with antithyroid drugs. The sequence was collected from a female donor with Graves disease. The V call is TRBV7-3, the J call TRBJ1-2; 9 nucleotides line up with TRBD1. The CDR3 loop reads CASSLRNGTGPSPYGYTF. CDR3 bases: TGTGCCAGCAGCTTACGAAACGGGACAGGGCCTTCTCCCTATGGCTACACCTTC.